The rows below give T cell receptor beta chains drawn from one sample of a study of CD8+ T cells in alopecia areata. Profiling relied on immunoSEQ multiplex PCR, and the TCRdb table lists in-frame clones only, not all of them. Of about 200,000 clones listed, 50% to 60% were seen once; the top ten hold approximately 3.3%. Sequenced here: CD4+ T cells sorted from blood, sampled at week 4, from a patient treated with tofacitinib. The origin of the receptors is a human donor with alopecia areata. Both conserved end residues are part of each CDR3. The D gene is left open where the match is weak. Size tells how often a clone was seen (once, few, many) or the class of an expanded clone, and some rows leave it out.

J,V,size,D,DNA,CDR3
TRBJ1-2,TRBV29-1,NA,NA,TGCAGCGTAGGTGATTCCGCAGCTTACACCTTC,CSVGDSAAYTF
TRBJ1-1,TRBV29-1,NA,TRBD1,TGCAGCGTTGGCGACAGGGCGGACACTGAAGCTTTCTTT,CSVGDRADTEAFF
TRBJ2-5,TRBV18,NA,NA,TGTGCCAGCTCACCACGGGCGGAAGAGACCCAGTACTTC,CASSPRAEETQYF
TRBJ1-5,TRBV30,NA,NA,TGTGCCTGGAGTAAGGGTAGGCAGCCCCAGCATTTT,CAWSKGRQPQHF
TRBJ2-1,TRBV10-3,NA,TRBD2,TGTGCCATCAGCGACAGCGGGGGGCTTTATGAGCAGTTCTTC,CAISDSGGLYEQFF
TRBJ2-4,TRBV2,few,TRBD1,TGTGCCAGCAGGCCGGGACAGGGACCACCACTAGCCAAAAACATTCAGTACTTC,CASRPGQGPPLAKNIQYF
TRBJ1-5,TRBV5-1,NA,NA,TGCGCCAGCAGCTTCCAAGGGGCGAGCAATCAGCCCCAGCATTTT,CASSFQGASNQPQHF
TRBJ1-2,TRBV11-2,NA,NA,TGTGCCAGCAGCCCAGAGGGGGTCACTGGCTACACCTTC,CASSPEGVTGYTF
TRBJ2-3,TRBV29-1,NA,NA,TGCAGCGCGACCCTTACAGGGAGAACGGCGGATACGCAGTATTTT,CSATLTGRTADTQYF
TRBJ1-1,TRBV29-1,few,NA,TGCAGCGCCTTAATAGGGGTGGATGAAGCTTTCTTT,CSALIGVDEAFF
TRBJ2-3,TRBV4-2,few,NA,TGTGCCAGCAGCCAAGATAGGGGTTCAGATACGCAGTATTTT,CASSQDRGSDTQYF
TRBJ1-2,TRBV29-1,NA,TRBD1,TGCAGCGTTGTTCCTCGGGGACAGGGTACTGGCTACACCTTC,CSVVPRGQGTGYTF
TRBJ2-3,TRBV9,NA,NA,TGTGCCAGCAGCGTAGCTCTGGGAACAGATACGCAGTATTTT,CASSVALGTDTQYF
TRBJ2-7,TRBV29-1,once,NA,TGCAGCGTTGCCGAACAGGGAGTTGGCTACGAGCAGTACTTC,CSVAEQGVGYEQYF
TRBJ1-2,TRBV6-6,NA,NA,TGTGCCAGCAACGATCCGCGGAGGGGCGATGGCTACACCTTC,CASNDPRRGDGYTF
TRBJ2-7,TRBV10-3,NA,TRBD1,TGTGCCATCAGTCCGGCGGGGACAGGGGCCTACGAGCAGTACTTC,CAISPAGTGAYEQYF
TRBJ1-5,TRBV5-1,once,TRBD1,TGCGCCAGCAGCAGGACAGGGAGGGACCAGCCCCAGCATTTT,CASSRTGRDQPQHF
TRBJ2-7,TRBV29-1,NA,NA,TGCAGCGTTGAAGATCTTGGACAGACCTACGAGCAGTACTTC,CSVEDLGQTYEQYF
TRBJ2-7,TRBV10-3,once,NA,TGTGCCATCGAGCGGCAGGGGGGCGAGCAGTACTTC,CAIERQGGEQYF
TRBJ2-7,TRBV4-3,few,TRBD1,TGCGCCAGCAGCCAAGACCTACGGGACAGGAGCTCCTACGAGCAGTACTTC,CASSQDLRDRSSYEQYF
TRBJ2-2,TRBV30,few,TRBD1,TGTGCCTGGAATAACGGGGACAGGATTGCCGGGGAGCTGTTTTTT,CAWNNGDRIAGELFF
TRBJ2-3,TRBV5-1,NA,NA,TGCGCCAGCAGCTTCTTGTCCATACTCACAGATACGCAGTATTTT,CASSFLSILTDTQYF
TRBJ2-5,TRBV7-3,NA,NA,TGTGCCAGCAGCCCAGAGCCTTCTGACCAGGAACGGTACTTC,CASSPEPSDQERYF
TRBJ1-1,TRBV2,few,NA,TGTGCCAGCGGGGCGCAGGGGAACACTGAAGCTTTCTTT,CASGAQGNTEAFF
TRBJ1-5,TRBV30,few,NA,TGTGCCTGGACAGGGAATAGCAATCAGCCCCAGCATTTT,CAWTGNSNQPQHF
TRBJ2-7,TRBV5-1,NA,NA,TGCGCCAGCAGCTTGCGGAAGGGCGTGGGGGAGCAGTACTTC,CASSLRKGVGEQYF
TRBJ1-1,TRBV5-6,NA,NA,TGTGCCAGCAGCTTGGGACGGCCGAACACTGAAGCTTTCTTT,CASSLGRPNTEAFF
TRBJ2-2,TRBV5-1,NA,NA,TGCGCCAGCAGACCGAACACCGGGGAGCTGTTTTTT,CASRPNTGELFF
TRBJ2-3,TRBV4-2,NA,TRBD2,TGTGCCAGCAGCCAAGCCGGAGCGGGGGGGTACACAGATACGCAGTATTTT,CASSQAGAGGYTDTQYF
TRBJ2-3,TRBV27,NA,TRBD1,TGTGCCAGCAAAAAACGCATCGACAGGGCTCGGCGGGATACGCAGTATTTT,CASKKRIDRARRDTQYF
TRBJ2-7,TRBV7-7,NA,TRBD1,TGTGCTAGCAGCCCGTTGATGGGACAGGGAGGGTACGAGCAGTACTTC,CASSPLMGQGGYEQYF
TRBJ1-1,TRBV4-1,NA,NA,TGCGCCAGCAGCCAAGATCAGGGGTACACTGAAGCTTTCTTT,CASSQDQGYTEAFF
TRBJ2-2,TRBV30,few,TRBD1,TGTGCCTGGAGCGGCCCTTGGGACAGTTCACCGGGGAGCCCCTTTTTT,CAWSGPWDSSPGSPFF
TRBJ2-1,TRBV11-2,NA,NA,TGTGCCAGCAGCACCAGGGGGAGGGGTACAGCGAAGCAGTTCTTC,CASSTRGRGTAKQFF
TRBJ1-2,TRBV5-1,NA,NA,TGCGCCAGCAGCTCGGGTGTCTCAGAGACCAACATTAACTATGGCTACACCTTC,CASSSGVSETNINYGYTF
TRBJ2-1,TRBV30,NA,NA,TGTGCCTGGAGTGATACCGGGGTGAGGTCCTACAATGAGCAGTTCTTC,CAWSDTGVRSYNEQFF
TRBJ2-3,TRBV10-3,NA,TRBD1,TGTGCCATCACCGGGACAGGGGCGGCAGATACGCAGTATTTT,CAITGTGAADTQYF
TRBJ1-2,TRBV30,NA,NA,TGTGCCTGGAGTGTAAGTTGGGCAGGAGGCTACACCTTC,CAWSVSWAGGYTF
TRBJ1-1,TRBV15,NA,NA,TGTGCCACCAGCATTAGACAGTTGAACACTGAAGCTTTCTTT,CATSIRQLNTEAFF
TRBJ1-3,TRBV29-1,few,NA,TGCAGCGTTGATGCTACTGGTTCGGGGGATTTTACTGGAAACACCATATATTTT,CSVDATGSGDFTGNTIYF
TRBJ1-2,TRBV4-1,few,NA,TGCGCCAGCAGCCAGGACTCGGCGGTTTATGGCTACACCTTC,CASSQDSAVYGYTF